Described below is a single T cell receptor beta chain sequence and its context. Antigen specificity is unknown. The sample belongs to a study of T cell responses to AZD1222 COVID-19 vaccine. Whole-study findings and limits: Spike-specific TCR repertoires showed rising breadth and depth after two AZD1222 doses. Across the whole spike, CD4 TCRs peaked at regions 160-218 and 743-854. A mostly white British donor set with more females was recruited, and clonal diversity was possibly underestimated.

This table comes from immunoSEQ multiplex PCR, and its TCRdb copy is limited to in-frame clones, with some not included. This table holds about 140,000 clones, about 93% found once. Deletions cut 0 bases from V and 0 bases from J, with 10 bases between. The CDR3 is made up of 15 amino acids. CDR1 GTSNPN and CDR2 SVGIG come from the germline V gene (reference sequence). The rearrangement uses TRBV30 and TRBJ2-3; D is undetermined. The TCR comes from an adult who received the AZD1222 COVID-19 vaccine. The input for sequencing was peripheral blood, taken 28 days after the second AZD1222 dose. The CDR3: CAWSVGTASTDTQYF. Written as DNA, the CDR3 is TGTGCCTGGAGTGTCGGTACGGCAAGCACAGATACGCAGTATTTT.